This T cell receptor (beta chain) was observed in a study of control samples from healthy donors and cancer patients. Repertoires were generated with immunoSEQ multiplex PCR, while TCRdb's copy carries only in-frame clones and drops some. The table shows some 11,000 clones, with around 94% occurring only once. The sequencing input was PBMCs. The receptor was isolated from a man in his 70s with head and neck cancer.

The DNA for the CDR3 is TGCGCCAGCAGCCCGAGGACTAGCGGGGGGGTTGAGCAGTTCTTC. Residues: CASSPRTSGGVEQFF. V gene TRBV4-1 combines with J gene TRBJ2-1, with 15 bases that match TRBD2. The V gene end was trimmed by 4 bases and the J gene end by 9 bases; junction bases not matched to a gene: 4. The CDR3 spans 15 residues. Germline loops: CDR1 MGHRA, CDR2 YSYEKL.